The rows below give T cell receptor beta chains drawn from one sample of a study of blood T cell repertoires in COVID-19. Using immunoSEQ multiplex PCR, the repertoire was profiled, and TCRdb retains in-frame clones only, with some absent. The sample lists a few hundred thousand clones; roughly 87% were seen once. The specimen was PBMCs or T cells enriched from blood (not recorded which). The receptor source for this set is a woman in her forties or fifties who had recovered from COVID-19. Each CDR3 is given with its conserved first and last residue. Fields, in order: J gene, D gene, V gene, clone size, CDR3 length, CDR3 DNA, CDR3 protein. A D gene is named only where the DNA matches it firmly. Size is omitted from some rows. Given values are once, few, many or a class for expanded clones.

j_call: TRBJ1-2
d_call: .
v_call: TRBV5-3
clone_size: .
cdr3_length: 13
cdr3_nt: TGTGCCAGAAGTTGTCGACAGCACTATGGCTACACCTTC
cdr3_aa: CARSCRQHYGYTF

j_call: TRBJ2-7
d_call: .
v_call: TRBV7-2
clone_size: once
cdr3_length: 15
cdr3_nt: TGTGCCAGCAGGGGAGGTGGAGGGGGCTACTACGAGCAGTACTTC
cdr3_aa: CASRGGGGGYYEQYF

j_call: TRBJ1-1
d_call: .
v_call: TRBV6-5
clone_size: .
cdr3_length: 12
cdr3_nt: TGTGCCAGCAGGACTACGACGGGGGTGGCTTTCTTT
cdr3_aa: CASRTTTGVAFF

j_call: TRBJ1-5
d_call: .
v_call: TRBV30
clone_size: .
cdr3_length: 17
cdr3_nt: TGTGCCTGGAGTGGAAGGGGTAGGGGTCAGATCAATCAGCCCCAGCATTTT
cdr3_aa: CAWSGRGRGQINQPQHF

j_call: TRBJ2-3
d_call: .
v_call: TRBV2
clone_size: .
cdr3_length: 12
cdr3_nt: TGTGCCAGCAGTGCTTTCGGAGATACGCAGTATTTT
cdr3_aa: CASSAFGDTQYF

j_call: TRBJ2-7
d_call: .
v_call: TRBV7-8
clone_size: .
cdr3_length: 14
cdr3_nt: TGTGCCAGCAGCCCCATGGGGCAGGCCTACGAGCAGTACTTC
cdr3_aa: CASSPMGQAYEQYF

j_call: TRBJ1-2
d_call: TRBD1
v_call: TRBV7-9
clone_size: .
cdr3_length: 18
cdr3_nt: TGTGCCAGCAGCCCCAGGACAGGGGGCCCGTCGGCTAACTATGGCTACACCTTC
cdr3_aa: CASSPRTGGPSANYGYTF

j_call: TRBJ1-2
d_call: TRBD1
v_call: TRBV3-1/TRBV3-2
clone_size: few
cdr3_length: 13
cdr3_nt: TGTGCCAGCAGCCCACGACAGGGGGGAGGCTACACCTTC
cdr3_aa: CASSPRQGGGYTF

j_call: TRBJ1-4
d_call: .
v_call: TRBV19
clone_size: few
cdr3_length: 12
cdr3_nt: TGTGCCAGTAAGGGAGGCCATGAAAAACTGTTTTTT
cdr3_aa: CASKGGHEKLFF

j_call: TRBJ2-5
d_call: TRBD2
v_call: TRBV7-2
clone_size: .
cdr3_length: 15
cdr3_nt: TGTGCCAGCAGCTCGACTAGCGGGAGTGGGGAGACCCAGTACTTC
cdr3_aa: CASSSTSGSGETQYF

j_call: TRBJ2-5
d_call: .
v_call: TRBV19
clone_size: .
cdr3_length: 18
cdr3_nt: TGTGCCAGTAGTATAAGGGCGACCGGGACACCGTTACAAGAGACCCAGTACTTC
cdr3_aa: CASSIRATGTPLQETQYF

j_call: TRBJ1-5
d_call: .
v_call: TRBV6-2/TRBV6-3
clone_size: .
cdr3_length: 15
cdr3_nt: TGTGCCAGCAGCCTACCGACAGGATTGGGCAGGCCCCAGCATTTT
cdr3_aa: CASSLPTGLGRPQHF

j_call: TRBJ1-2
d_call: .
v_call: TRBV11-2
clone_size: .
cdr3_length: 15
cdr3_nt: TGTGCCAGCAGCCCCAATTCGGAGCCTAACTATGGCTACACCTTC
cdr3_aa: CASSPNSEPNYGYTF

j_call: TRBJ2-3
d_call: .
v_call: TRBV7-9
clone_size: .
cdr3_length: 12
cdr3_nt: TGTGCCAGCAGACTGCAGGTAGATACGCAGTATTTT
cdr3_aa: CASRLQVDTQYF

j_call: TRBJ2-1
d_call: TRBD1
v_call: TRBV2
clone_size: .
cdr3_length: 12
cdr3_nt: TGTGCCAGCAGTGGACAGGGCAATGAGCAGTTCTTC
cdr3_aa: CASSGQGNEQFF

j_call: TRBJ2-7
d_call: TRBD1
v_call: TRBV6-5
clone_size: .
cdr3_length: 15
cdr3_nt: TGTGCCAGCAGTCTCACCGGGACAGGATACTACGAGCAGTACTTC
cdr3_aa: CASSLTGTGYYEQYF

j_call: TRBJ1-2
d_call: .
v_call: TRBV7-2
clone_size: few
cdr3_length: 15
cdr3_nt: TGTGCCAGCAGCTTAGAGACAGGCTCTATAGGTGGCTACACCTTC
cdr3_aa: CASSLETGSIGGYTF

j_call: TRBJ1-6
d_call: TRBD1
v_call: TRBV6-5
clone_size: .
cdr3_length: 15
cdr3_nt: TGTGCCAGCAGCACTTCCGGGACAGGGGCGGGACCCCTCCACTTT
cdr3_aa: CASSTSGTGAGPLHF

j_call: TRBJ1-1
d_call: .
v_call: TRBV6-1
clone_size: .
cdr3_length: 17
cdr3_nt: TGTGCCAGCAGTGAACCTTCGTTGGACATTTGGAACACTGAAGCTTTCTTT
cdr3_aa: CASSEPSLDIWNTEAFF

j_call: TRBJ2-3
d_call: TRBD2
v_call: TRBV27
clone_size: .
cdr3_length: 18
cdr3_nt: TGTGCCAGCACTACCGGGACTAGCGGGGTGGCACGGCCAGATACGCAGTATTTT
cdr3_aa: CASTTGTSGVARPDTQYF